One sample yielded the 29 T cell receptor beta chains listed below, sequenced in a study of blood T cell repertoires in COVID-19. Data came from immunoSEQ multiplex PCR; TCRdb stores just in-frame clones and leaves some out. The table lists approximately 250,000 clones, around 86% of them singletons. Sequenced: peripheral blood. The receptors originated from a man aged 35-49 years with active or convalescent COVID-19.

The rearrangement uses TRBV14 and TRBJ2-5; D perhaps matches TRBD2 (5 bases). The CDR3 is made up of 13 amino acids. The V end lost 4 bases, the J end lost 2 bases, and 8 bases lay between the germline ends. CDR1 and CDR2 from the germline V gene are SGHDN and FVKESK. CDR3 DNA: TGTGCCAGCAGCCGCGGACTTCAAGAGACCCAGTACTTC. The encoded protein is CASSRGLQETQYF.

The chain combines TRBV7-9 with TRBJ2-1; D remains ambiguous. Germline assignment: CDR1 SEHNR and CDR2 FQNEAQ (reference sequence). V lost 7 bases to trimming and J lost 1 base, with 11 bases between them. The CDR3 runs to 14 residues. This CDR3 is CASNSAPSYNEQFF. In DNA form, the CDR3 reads TGTGCCAGCAACAGTGCACCTTCCTACAATGAGCAGTTCTTC.

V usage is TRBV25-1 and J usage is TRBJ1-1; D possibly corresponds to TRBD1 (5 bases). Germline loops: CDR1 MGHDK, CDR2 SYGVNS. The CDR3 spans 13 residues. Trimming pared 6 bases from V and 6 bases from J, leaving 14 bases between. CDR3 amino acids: CASRDHGTAEAFF. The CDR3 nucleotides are TGTGCCAGCAGAGACCACGGGACTGCTGAAGCTTTCTTT.

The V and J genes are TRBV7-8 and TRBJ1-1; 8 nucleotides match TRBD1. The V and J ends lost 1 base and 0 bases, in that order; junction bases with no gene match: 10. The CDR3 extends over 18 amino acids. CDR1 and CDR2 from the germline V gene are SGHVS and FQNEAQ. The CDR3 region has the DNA TGTGCCAGCAGCTTAGTTGGAGGGACAGGAACTATGAACACTGAAGCTTTCTTT. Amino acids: CASSLVGGTGTMNTEAFF.

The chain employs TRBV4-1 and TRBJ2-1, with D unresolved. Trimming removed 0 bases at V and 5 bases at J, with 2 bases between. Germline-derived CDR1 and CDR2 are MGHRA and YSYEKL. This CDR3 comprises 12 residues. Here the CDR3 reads CASSQDNNEQFF. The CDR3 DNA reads TGCGCCAGCAGCCAAGATAACAATGAGCAGTTCTTC.

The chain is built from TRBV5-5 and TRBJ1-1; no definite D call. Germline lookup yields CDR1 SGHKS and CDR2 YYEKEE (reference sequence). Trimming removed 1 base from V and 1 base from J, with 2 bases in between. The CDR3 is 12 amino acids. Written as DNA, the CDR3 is TGTGCCAGCAGCTTGCAGAACACTGAAGCTTTCTTT. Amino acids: CASSLQNTEAFF.

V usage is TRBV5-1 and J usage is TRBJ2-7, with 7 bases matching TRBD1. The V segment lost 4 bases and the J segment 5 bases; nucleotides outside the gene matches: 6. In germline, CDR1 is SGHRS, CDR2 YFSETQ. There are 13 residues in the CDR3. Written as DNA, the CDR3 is TGCGCCAGCAGCCGACAGGGTCTGAACGAGCAGTACTTC. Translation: CASSRQGLNEQYF.

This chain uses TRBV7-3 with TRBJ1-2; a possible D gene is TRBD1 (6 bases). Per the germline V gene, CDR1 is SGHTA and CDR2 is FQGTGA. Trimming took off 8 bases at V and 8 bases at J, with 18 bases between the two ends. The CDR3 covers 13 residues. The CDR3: CASGWGPGKGYTF. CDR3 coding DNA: TGTGCCAGCGGCTGGGGGCCGGGGAAAGGCTACACCTTC. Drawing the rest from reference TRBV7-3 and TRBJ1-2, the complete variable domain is GAGVSQTPSNKVTEKGKYVELRCDPISGHTALYWYRQSLGQGPEFLIYFQGTGAADDSGLPNDRFFAVRPEGSVSTLKIQRTERGDSAVYLCASGWGPGKGYTFGSGTRLTVV.

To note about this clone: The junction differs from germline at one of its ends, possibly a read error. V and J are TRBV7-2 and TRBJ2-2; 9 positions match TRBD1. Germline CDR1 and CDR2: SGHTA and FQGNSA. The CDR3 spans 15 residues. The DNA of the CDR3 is TGTGCCAGCAGACGAACAGGGGGCCCTACTCCGGAGTTGTTTTTT. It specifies CASRRTGGPTPELFF.

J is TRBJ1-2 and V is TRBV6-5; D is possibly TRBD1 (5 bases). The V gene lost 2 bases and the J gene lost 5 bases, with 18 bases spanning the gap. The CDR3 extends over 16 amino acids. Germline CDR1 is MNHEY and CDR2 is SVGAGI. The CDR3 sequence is CASSYLGGKEQYGYTF. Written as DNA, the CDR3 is TGTGCCAGCAGTTACCTTGGGGGGAAAGAGCAGTATGGCTACACCTTC.

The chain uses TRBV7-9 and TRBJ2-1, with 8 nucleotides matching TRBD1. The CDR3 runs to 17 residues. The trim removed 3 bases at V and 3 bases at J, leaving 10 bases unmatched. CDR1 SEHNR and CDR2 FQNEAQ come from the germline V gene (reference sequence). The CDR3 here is CASSFNQGALLYNEQFF. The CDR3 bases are TGTGCCAGCAGCTTTAACCAGGGGGCGCTTCTCTACAATGAGCAGTTCTTC.

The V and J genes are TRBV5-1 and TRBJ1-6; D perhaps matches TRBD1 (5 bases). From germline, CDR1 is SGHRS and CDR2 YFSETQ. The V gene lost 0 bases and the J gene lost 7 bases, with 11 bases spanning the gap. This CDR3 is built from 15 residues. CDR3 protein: CASSLDFGGNSPLHF. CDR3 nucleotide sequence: TGCGCCAGCAGCTTGGATTTCGGGGGGAATTCACCCCTCCACTTT.

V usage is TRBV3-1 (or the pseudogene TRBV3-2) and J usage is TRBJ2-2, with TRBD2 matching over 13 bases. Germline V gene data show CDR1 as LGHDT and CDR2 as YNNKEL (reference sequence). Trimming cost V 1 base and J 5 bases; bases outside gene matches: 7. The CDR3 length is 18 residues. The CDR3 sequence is CASSQATSGRYGTGELFF. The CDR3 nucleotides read TGTGCCAGCAGCCAAGCGACTAGCGGGAGGTACGGGACCGGGGAGCTGTTTTTT.

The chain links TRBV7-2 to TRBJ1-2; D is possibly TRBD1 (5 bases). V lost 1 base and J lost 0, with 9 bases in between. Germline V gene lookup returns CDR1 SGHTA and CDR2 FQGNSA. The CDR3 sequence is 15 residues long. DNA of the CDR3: TGTGCCAGCAGCTTAGGGACAACAGCTAACTATGGCTACACCTTC. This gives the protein CASSLGTTANYGYTF.

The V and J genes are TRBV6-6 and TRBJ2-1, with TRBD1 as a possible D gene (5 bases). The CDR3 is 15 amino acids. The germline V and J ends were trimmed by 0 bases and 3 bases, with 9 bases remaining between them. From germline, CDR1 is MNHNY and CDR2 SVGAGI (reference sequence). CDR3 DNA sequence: TGTGCCAGCAGTTACTCCCTGCAGGGCTACAATGAGCAGTTCTTC. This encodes CASSYSLQGYNEQFF.

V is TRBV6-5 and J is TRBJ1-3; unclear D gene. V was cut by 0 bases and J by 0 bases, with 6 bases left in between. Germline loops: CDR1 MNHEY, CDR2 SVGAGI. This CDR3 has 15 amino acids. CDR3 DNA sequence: TGTGCCAGCAGTTACTCGGGCAGCTCTGGAAACACCATATATTTT. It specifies CASSYSGSSGNTIYF.

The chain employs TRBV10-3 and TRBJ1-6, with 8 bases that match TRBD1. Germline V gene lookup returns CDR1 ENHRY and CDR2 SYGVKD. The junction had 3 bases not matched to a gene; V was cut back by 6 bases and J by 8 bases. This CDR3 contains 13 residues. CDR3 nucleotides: TGTGCCATCAGCGCGACAGGGGATTCACCCCTCCACTTT. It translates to CAISATGDSPLHF.

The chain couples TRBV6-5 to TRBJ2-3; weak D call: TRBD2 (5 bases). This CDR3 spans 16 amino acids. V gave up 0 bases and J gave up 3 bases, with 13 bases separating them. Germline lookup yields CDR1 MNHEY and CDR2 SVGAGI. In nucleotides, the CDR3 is TGTGCCAGCAGTTACTCAGGACTTAAGTTTACAGATACGCAGTATTTT. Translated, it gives CASSYSGLKFTDTQYF.

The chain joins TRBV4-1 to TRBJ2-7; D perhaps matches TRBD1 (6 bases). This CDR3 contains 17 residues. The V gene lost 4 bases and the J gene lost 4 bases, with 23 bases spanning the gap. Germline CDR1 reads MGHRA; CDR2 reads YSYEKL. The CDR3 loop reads CASSRGGPQGSGYEQYF. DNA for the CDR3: TGCGCCAGCAGCCGCGGAGGCCCCCAGGGGAGTGGGTACGAGCAGTACTTC.

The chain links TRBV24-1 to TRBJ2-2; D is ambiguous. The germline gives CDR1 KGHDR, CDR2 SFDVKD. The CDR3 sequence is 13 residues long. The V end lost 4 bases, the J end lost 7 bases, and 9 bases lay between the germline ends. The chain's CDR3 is CATSDYSHGELFF. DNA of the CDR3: TGTGCCACCAGTGACTACAGCCACGGGGAGCTGTTTTTT.

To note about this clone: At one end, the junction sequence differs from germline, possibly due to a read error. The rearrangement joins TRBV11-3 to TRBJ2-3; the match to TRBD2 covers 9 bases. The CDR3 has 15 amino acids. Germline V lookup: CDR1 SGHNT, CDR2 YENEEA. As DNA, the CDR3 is TGTGCCAGCAGTTTAGCGGGAGTCGGCACAGATACGCAGTATTTT. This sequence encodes CASSLAGVGTDTQYF.

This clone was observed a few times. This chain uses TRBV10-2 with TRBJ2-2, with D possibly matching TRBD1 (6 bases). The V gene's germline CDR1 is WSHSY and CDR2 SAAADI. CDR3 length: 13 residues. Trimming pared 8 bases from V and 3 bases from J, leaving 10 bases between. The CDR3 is CASRTAYTGELFF. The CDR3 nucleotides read TGCGCCAGCCGGACAGCCTACACCGGGGAGCTGTTTTTT.

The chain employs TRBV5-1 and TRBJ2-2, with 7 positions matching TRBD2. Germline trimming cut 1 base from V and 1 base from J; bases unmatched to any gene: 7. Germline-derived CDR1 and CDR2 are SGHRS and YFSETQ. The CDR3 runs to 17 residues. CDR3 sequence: CASSLIGGSVNTGELFF. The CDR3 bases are TGCGCCAGCAGCTTGATCGGCGGGAGCGTGAACACCGGGGAGCTGTTTTTT.

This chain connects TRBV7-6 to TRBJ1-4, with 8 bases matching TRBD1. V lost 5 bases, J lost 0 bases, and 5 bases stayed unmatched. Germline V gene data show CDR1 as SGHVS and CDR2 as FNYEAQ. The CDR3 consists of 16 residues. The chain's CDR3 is CASSQRGQATNEKLFF. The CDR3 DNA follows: TGTGCCAGCAGCCAACGGGGACAGGCAACTAATGAAAAACTGTTTTTT.

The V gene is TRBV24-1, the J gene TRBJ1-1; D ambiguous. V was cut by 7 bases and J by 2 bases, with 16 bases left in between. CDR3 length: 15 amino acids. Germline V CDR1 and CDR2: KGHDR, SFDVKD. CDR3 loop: CATRSRREPNTEAFF. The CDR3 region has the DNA TGTGCCACCAGATCCAGGAGGGAACCCAACACTGAAGCTTTCTTT.

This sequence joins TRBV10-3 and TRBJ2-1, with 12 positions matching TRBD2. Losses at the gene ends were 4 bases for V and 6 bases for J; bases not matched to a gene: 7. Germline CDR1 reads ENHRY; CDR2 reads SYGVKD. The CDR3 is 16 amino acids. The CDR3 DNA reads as TGTGCCATCAGTGGTTCTAGCGGGAGGGCCGGCAATGAGCAGTTCTTC. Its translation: CAISGSSGRAGNEQFF.

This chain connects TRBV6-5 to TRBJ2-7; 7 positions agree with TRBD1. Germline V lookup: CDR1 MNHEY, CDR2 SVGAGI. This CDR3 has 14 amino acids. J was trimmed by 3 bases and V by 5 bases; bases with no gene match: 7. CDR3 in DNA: TGTGCCAGCAGTAGGACCGGGACAGTCTACGAGCAGTACTTC. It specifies CASSRTGTVYEQYF.

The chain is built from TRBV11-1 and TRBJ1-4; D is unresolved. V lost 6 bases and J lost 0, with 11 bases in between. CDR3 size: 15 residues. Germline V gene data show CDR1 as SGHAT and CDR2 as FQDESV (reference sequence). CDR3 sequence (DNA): TGTGCCAGCAGGAGCGGGTCAGCAACTAATGAAAAACTGTTTTTT. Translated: CASRSGSATNEKLFF.

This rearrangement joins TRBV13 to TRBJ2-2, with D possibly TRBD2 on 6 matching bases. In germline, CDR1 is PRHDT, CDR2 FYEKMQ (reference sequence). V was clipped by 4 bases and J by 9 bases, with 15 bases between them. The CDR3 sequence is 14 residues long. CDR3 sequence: CASSSPQGRWELFF. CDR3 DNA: TGTGCCAGCAGCTCCCCCCAAGGGAGGTGGGAGCTGTTTTTT.